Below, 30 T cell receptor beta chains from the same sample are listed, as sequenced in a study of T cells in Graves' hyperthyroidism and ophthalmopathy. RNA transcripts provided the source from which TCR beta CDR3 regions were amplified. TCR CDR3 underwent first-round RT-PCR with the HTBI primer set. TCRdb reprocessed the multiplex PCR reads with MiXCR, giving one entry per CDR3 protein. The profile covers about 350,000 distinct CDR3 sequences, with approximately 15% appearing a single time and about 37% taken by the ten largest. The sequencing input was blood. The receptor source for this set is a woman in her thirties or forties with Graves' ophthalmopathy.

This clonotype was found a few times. CDR3: CASSQVGAGGWNEQFF. CDR3 nucleotides: TGTGCCAGCAGCCAAGTCGGCGCGGGAGGTTGGAATGAGCAGTTCTTC. The chain has TRBV14 and TRBJ2-1; TRBD2 aligns across 8 bases. Germline V gives CDR1 SGHDN, CDR2 FVKESK. The V gene end was trimmed by 1 base and the J gene end by 7 bases; junction bases not matched to a gene: 9. The CDR3 loop spans 16 amino acids.

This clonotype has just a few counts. The CDR3: CASSQFDRGYYGYTF. The CDR3 coding sequence is TGTGCCAGCAGCCAATTTGACAGGGGGTACTATGGCTACACCTTC. This chain joins TRBV16 and TRBJ1-2; TRBD1 aligns across 9 bases. The CDR3 runs to 15 residues. Trimming removed 1 base from V and 3 bases from J; junction bases left unmatched: 3. Germline lookup yields CDR1 KGHSY and CDR2 FQNENV. The full variable domain, rest sourced from reference TRBV16 and TRBJ1-2, is GEEVAQTPKHLVRGEGQKAKLYCAPIKGHSYVFWYQQVLKNEFKFLISFQNENVFDETGMPKERFSAKCLPNSPCSLEIQATKLEDSAVYFCASSQFDRGYYGYTFGSGTRLTVV.

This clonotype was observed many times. The CDR3 loop is CASSLDHGRQYEQYF. The CDR3 region has the DNA TGTGCCAGCAGCTTAGATCATGGGCGGCAATACGAGCAGTACTTC. The chain joins TRBV11-2 to TRBJ2-7; D remains ambiguous. V was clipped by 0 bases and J by 4 bases, with 13 bases between them. The CDR3 runs 15 residues. Germline V gene data show CDR1 as SGHAT and CDR2 as FQNNGV.

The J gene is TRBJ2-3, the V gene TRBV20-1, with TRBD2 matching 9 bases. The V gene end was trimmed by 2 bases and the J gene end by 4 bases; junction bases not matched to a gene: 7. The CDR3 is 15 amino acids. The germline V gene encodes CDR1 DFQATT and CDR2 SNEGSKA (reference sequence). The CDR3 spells CSARNSREGADTQYF. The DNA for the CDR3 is TGCAGTGCTAGAAACTCGCGGGAGGGGGCAGATACGCAGTATTTT.

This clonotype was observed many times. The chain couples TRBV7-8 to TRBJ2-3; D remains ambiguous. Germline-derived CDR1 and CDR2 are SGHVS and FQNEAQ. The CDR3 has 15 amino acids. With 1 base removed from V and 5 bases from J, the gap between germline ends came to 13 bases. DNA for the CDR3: TGTGCCAGCAGCTTAGTGGGAATAGGCGGAGATACGCAGTATTTT. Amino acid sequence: CASSLVGIGGDTQYF.

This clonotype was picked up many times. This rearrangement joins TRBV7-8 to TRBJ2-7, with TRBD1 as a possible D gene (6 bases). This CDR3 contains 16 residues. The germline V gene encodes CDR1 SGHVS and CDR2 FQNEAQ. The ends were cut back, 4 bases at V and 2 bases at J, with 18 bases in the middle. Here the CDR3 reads CASSSRFGTTTYEQYF. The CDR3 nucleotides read TGTGCCAGCAGCTCGCGATTCGGGACAACCACCTACGAGCAGTACTTC.

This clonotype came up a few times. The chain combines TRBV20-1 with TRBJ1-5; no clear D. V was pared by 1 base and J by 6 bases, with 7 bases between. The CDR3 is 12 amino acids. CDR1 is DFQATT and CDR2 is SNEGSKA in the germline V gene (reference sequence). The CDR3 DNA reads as TGCAGTGCTAGAGTGGGCGGTCAGCCCCAGCATTTT. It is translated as CSARVGGQPQHF.

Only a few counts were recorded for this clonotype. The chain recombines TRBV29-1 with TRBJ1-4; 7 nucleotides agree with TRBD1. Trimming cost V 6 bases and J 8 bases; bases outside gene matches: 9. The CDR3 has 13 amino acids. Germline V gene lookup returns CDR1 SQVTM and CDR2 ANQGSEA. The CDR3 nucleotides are TGCAGCGTCTCAGACAGGGTAAACGAAAAACTGTTTTTT. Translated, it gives CSVSDRVNEKLFF.

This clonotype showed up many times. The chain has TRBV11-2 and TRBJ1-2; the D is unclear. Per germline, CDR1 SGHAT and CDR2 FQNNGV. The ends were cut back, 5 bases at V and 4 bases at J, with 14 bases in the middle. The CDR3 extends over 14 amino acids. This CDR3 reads CASSTPSGGYGYTF. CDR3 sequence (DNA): TGTGCCAGCAGCACTCCATCCGGCGGCTATGGCTACACCTTC.

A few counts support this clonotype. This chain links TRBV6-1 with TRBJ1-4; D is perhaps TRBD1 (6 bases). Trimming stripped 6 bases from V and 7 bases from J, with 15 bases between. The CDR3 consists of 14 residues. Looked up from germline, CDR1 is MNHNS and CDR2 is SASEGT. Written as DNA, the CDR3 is TGTGCCAGCAGCGCCCCGGGACACGCTGAAAAACTGTTTTTT. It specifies CASSAPGHAEKLFF.

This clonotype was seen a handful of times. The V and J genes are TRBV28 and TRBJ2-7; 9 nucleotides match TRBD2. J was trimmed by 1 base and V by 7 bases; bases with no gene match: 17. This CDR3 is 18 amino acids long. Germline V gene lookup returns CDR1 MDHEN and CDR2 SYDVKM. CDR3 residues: CASNQDVIGLAKSYEQYF. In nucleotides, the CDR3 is TGTGCCAGCAACCAGGATGTAATAGGACTAGCGAAGTCCTACGAGCAGTACTTC. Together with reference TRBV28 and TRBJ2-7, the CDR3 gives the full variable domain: DVKVTQSSRYLVKRTGEKVFLECVQDMDHENMFWYRQDPGLGLRLIYFSYDVKMKEKGDIPEGYSVSREKKERFSLILESASTNQTSMYLCASNQDVIGLAKSYEQYFGPGTRLTVT.

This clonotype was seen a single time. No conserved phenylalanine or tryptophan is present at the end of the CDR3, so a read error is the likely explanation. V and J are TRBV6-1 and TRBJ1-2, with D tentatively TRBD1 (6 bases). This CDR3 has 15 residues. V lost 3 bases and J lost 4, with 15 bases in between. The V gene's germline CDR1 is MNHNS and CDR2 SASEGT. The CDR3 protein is CASSERQANFYGYTL. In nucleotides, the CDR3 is TGTGCCAGCAGTGAGAGACAGGCGAACTTCTATGGCTACACCCTC.

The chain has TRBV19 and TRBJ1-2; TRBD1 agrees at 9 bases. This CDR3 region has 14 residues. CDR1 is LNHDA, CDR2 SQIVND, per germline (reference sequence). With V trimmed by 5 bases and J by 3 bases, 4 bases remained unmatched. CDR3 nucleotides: TGTGCCAGTAGTTCCTGGGACAGGGACTATGGCTACACCTTC. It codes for CASSSWDRDYGYTF.

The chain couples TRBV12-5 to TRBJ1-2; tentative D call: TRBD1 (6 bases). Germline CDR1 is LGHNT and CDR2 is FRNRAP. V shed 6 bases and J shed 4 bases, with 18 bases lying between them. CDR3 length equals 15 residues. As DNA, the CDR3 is TGTGCTAGTGGCCCCGCCTGGGGGGCGCGCTATGGCTACACCTTC. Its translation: CASGPAWGARYGYTF.

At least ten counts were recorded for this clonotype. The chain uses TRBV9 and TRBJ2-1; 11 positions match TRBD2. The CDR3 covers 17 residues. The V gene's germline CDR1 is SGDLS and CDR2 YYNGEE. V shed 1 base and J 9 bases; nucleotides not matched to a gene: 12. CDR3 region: CASSVFSGGGLAVEQFF. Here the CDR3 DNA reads TGTGCCAGCAGCGTATTTTCGGGCGGGGGACTAGCGGTTGAGCAGTTCTTC.

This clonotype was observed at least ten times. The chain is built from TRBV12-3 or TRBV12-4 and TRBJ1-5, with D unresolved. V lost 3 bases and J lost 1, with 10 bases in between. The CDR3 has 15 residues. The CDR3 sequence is CASSFKSGSNQPQHF. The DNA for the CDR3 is TGTGCCAGCAGTTTTAAATCTGGGAGCAATCAGCCCCAGCATTTT.

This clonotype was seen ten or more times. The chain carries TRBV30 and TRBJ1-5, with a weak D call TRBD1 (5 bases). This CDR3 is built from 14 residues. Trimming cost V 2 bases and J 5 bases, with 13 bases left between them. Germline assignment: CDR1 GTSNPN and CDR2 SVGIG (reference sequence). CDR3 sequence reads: CAWSKGASYQPQHF. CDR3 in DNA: TGTGCCTGGAGTAAAGGGGCGTCCTATCAGCCCCAGCATTTT.

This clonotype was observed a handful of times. CDR3 sequence: CASSVRGRGTQYF. The CDR3 DNA follows: TGTGCCAGTAGTGTCCGGGGCCGGGGTACGCAGTATTTT. The rearrangement uses TRBV19 and TRBJ2-3; D is tentatively TRBD1 or TRBD2 (5 bases each). The germline V gene encodes CDR1 LNHDA and CDR2 SQIVND (reference sequence). Trimming stripped 5 bases from V and 8 bases from J, with 14 bases between. CDR3 size: 13 residues.

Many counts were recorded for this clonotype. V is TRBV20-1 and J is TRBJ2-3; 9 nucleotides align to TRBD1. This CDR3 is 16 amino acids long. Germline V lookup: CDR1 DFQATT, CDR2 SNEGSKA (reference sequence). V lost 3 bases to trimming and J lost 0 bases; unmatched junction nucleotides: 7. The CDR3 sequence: CSARDPGTGSTDTQYF. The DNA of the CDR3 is TGCAGTGCTAGGGATCCCGGGACAGGGAGCACAGATACGCAGTATTTT.

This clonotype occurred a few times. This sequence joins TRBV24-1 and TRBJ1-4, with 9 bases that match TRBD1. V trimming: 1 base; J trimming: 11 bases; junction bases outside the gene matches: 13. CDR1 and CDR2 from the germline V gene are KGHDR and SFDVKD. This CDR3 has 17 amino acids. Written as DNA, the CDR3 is TGTGCCACCAGTGATTTAAGACTGGGACAGGGAGGAGGGAAACTGTTTTTT. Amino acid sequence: CATSDLRLGQGGGKLFF.

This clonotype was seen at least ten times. The CDR3 reads CASGLRVLGNTEAFF. The CDR3 DNA is TGTGCCAGTGGCTTGAGGGTTCTCGGGAACACTGAAGCTTTCTTT. V gene TRBV19 combines with J gene TRBJ1-1; D remains unclear. Trimming shortened V by 8 bases and J by 1 base, and 17 bases separated the two germline ends. Germline V CDR1 and CDR2: LNHDA, SQIVND (reference sequence). The CDR3 has 15 residues.

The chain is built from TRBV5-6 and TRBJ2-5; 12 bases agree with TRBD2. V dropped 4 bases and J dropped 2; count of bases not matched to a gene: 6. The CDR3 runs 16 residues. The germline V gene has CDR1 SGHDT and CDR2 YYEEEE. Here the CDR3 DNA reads TGTGCCAGCAGCCCCCTAGCGGGAGGGGGACAAGAGACCCAGTACTTC. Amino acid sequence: CASSPLAGGGQETQYF.

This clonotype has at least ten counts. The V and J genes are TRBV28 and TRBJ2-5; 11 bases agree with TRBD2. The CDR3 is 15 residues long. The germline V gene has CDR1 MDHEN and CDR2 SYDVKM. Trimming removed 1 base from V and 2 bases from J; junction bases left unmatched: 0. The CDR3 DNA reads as TGTGCCAGCAGTTTATCTAGCGGGAGGCAAGAGACCCAGTACTTC. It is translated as CASSLSSGRQETQYF.

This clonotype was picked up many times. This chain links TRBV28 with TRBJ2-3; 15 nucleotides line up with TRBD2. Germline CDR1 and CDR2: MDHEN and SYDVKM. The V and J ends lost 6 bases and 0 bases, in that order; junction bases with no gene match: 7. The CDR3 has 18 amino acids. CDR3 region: CASRPWTSGRVSTDTQYF. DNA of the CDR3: TGTGCCAGCAGGCCGTGGACTAGCGGGAGGGTTAGCACAGATACGCAGTATTTT.

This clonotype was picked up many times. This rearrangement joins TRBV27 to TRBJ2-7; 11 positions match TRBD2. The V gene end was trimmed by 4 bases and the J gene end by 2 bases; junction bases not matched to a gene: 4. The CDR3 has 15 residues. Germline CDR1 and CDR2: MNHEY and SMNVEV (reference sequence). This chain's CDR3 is CASSSGLAAPYEQYF. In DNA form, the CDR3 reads TGTGCCAGCAGTTCGGGACTAGCGGCCCCCTACGAGCAGTACTTC.

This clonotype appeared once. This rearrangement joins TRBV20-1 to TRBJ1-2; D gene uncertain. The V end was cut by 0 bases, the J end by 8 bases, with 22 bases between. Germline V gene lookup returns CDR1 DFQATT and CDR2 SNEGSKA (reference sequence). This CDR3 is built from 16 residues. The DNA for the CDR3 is TGCAGTGCTAGAGATGGGTTTACAGTTAATTTTAAGGGCTACACCTTC. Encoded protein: CSARDGFTVNFKGYTF.

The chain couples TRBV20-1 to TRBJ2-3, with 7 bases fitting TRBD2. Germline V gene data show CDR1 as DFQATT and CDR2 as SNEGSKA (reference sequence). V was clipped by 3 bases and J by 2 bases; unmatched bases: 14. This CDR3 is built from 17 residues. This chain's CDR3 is CSARKPSGMTFTDTQYF. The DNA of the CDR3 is TGCAGTGCTAGGAAGCCGAGCGGGATGACTTTCACAGATACGCAGTATTTT.

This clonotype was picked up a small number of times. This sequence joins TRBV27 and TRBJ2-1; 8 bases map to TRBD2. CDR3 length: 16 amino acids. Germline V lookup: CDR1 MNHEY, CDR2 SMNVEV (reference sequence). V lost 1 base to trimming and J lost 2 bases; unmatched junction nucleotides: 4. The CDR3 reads CASSLYSGGAYNEQFF. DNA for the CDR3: TGTGCCAGCAGTTTATATTCCGGGGGGGCCTACAATGAGCAGTTCTTC.

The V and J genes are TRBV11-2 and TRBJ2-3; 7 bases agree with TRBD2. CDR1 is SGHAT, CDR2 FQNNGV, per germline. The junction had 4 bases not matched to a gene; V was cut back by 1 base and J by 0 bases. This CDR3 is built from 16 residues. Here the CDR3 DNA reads TGTGCCAGCAGCTTAGTCCGCGGGGGTAGCACAGATACGCAGTATTTT. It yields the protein CASSLVRGGSTDTQYF. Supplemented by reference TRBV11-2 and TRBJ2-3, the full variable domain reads EAGVAQSPRYKIIEKRQSVAFWCNPISGHATLYWYQQILGQGPKLLIQFQNNGVVDDSQLPKDRFSAERLKGVDSTLKIQPAKLEDSAVYLCASSLVRGGSTDTQYFGPGTRLTVL.

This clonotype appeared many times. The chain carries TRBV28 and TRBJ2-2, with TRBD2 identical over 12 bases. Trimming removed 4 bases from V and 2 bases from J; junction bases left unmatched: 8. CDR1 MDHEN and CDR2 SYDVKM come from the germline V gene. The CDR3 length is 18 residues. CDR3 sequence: CASSYLASGRGNTGELFF. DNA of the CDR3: TGTGCCAGCAGTTATCTGGCTAGCGGGAGGGGCAACACCGGGGAGCTGTTTTTT. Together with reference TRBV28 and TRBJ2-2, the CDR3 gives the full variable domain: DVKVTQSSRYLVKRTGEKVFLECVQDMDHENMFWYRQDPGLGLRLIYFSYDVKMKEKGDIPEGYSVSREKKERFSLILESASTNQTSMYLCASSYLASGRGNTGELFFGEGSRLTVL.